These T cell receptor beta chains were read from a single sample in a study of blood T cells in healthy people across ages. One entry per CDR3 protein, called by TCRdb with MiXCR from the 5' RACE reads. The table records some 900,000 distinct CDR3 sequences, about 48% of them present only once. Specimen: blood. Every receptor here comes from a man under 40 in good health. Both conserved end residues are part of each CDR3. The D gene is left open where the match is weak. Not every row has a clone size; where given, it reads once, few, many or a size class.

D gene,clone size,V gene,J gene,CDR3 protein,CDR3 DNA
TRBD1,.,TRBV5-6,TRBJ2-3,CASTPDRGGYTQYF,TGTGCCAGCACCCCGGACAGGGGCGGGTATACGCAGTATTTT
.,.,TRBV5-1,TRBJ2-2,CASSFGQGNGELFF,TGCGCCAGCAGCTTCGGTCAGGGCAACGGGGAGCTGTTTTTT
TRBD1,.,TRBV20-1,TRBJ1-5,CSASRAQGTSNQPQHF,TGCAGTGCTAGTCGTGCACAGGGGACTAGCAATCAGCCCCAGCATTTT
TRBD2,.,TRBV3-1,TRBJ2-1,CASSSRSGGVNNEQFF,TGTGCCAGCAGCTCACGTAGCGGGGGGGTTAACAATGAGCAGTTCTTC
.,few,TRBV4-2,TRBJ2-5,CASSLQTEETQYF,TGTGCCAGCAGCCTCCAAACCGAAGAGACCCAGTACTTC
.,.,TRBV7-9,TRBJ2-3,CASSISDSPLDTQYF,TGTGCCAGCAGCATCAGTGACAGCCCCCTAGATACGCAGTATTTT
.,few,TRBV29-1,TRBJ2-7,CSVEVPGSLGEQYF,TGCAGCGTTGAAGTTCCGGGTAGTCTTGGCGAGCAGTACTTC
.,.,TRBV9,TRBJ1-2,CASSPESQGPFYGYTF,TGTGCCAGCAGCCCCGAAAGCCAGGGACCATTCTATGGCTACACCTTC
.,.,TRBV29-1,TRBJ1-3,CSVAGSSGNTIYF,TGCAGCGTCGCCGGGAGCTCTGGAAACACCATATATTTT
.,few,TRBV12-3/TRBV12-4,TRBJ2-7,CASRLQGTYEQYF,TGTGCCAGCAGACTCCAGGGTACCTACGAGCAGTACTTC
TRBD1,.,TRBV29-1,TRBJ2-7,CSVEPGQGTAEQYF,TGCAGCGTTGAACCGGGACAGGGTACAGCCGAGCAGTACTTC
.,.,TRBV6-6,TRBJ1-2,CASTATFTANYGYTF,TGTGCCAGCACCGCCACATTTACGGCAAACTATGGCTACACCTTC
.,.,TRBV9,TRBJ2-1,CASSVDERGAYNEQFF,TGTGCCAGCAGCGTAGATGAGAGGGGTGCCTACAATGAGCAGTTCTTC
.,.,TRBV30,TRBJ2-7,CAWSRETGSYEQYF,TGTGCCTGGAGTAGAGAGACCGGGTCCTACGAGCAGTACTTC
.,.,TRBV2,TRBJ1-6,CASSEGVVSNSPLHF,TGTGCCAGCAGTGAAGGGGTAGTATCAAATTCACCCCTCCACTTT
.,once,TRBV6-2/TRBV6-3,TRBJ2-6,CASSYQAVGANVLTF,TGTGCCAGCAGTTACCAGGCGGTCGGGGCCAACGTCCTGACTTTC
.,few,TRBV4-2,TRBJ1-2,CASSQDLGGGYGYTF,TGTGCCAGCAGCCAAGATTTGGGGGGGGGCTATGGCTACACCTTC
.,.,TRBV12-3/TRBV12-4,TRBJ2-3,CASSQSLGARTDTQYF,TGTGCCAGCAGCCAGAGTCTCGGGGCCAGGACAGATACGCAGTATTTT
TRBD1,few,TRBV28,TRBJ1-1,CASSLRQGARIAFF,TGTGCCAGCAGTTTAAGGCAGGGGGCGCGTATAGCTTTCTTT
.,.,TRBV12-5,TRBJ2-2,CASGLVSGLNTGELFF,TGTGCTAGTGGTTTGGTATCCGGCCTGAACACCGGGGAGCTGTTTTTT
TRBD1,.,TRBV20-1,TRBJ2-7,CSARRDRAPYEQYF,TGCAGTGCTAGACGGGACAGGGCACCTTACGAGCAGTACTTC
TRBD2,.,TRBV3-1,TRBJ2-5,CASSQVSSGGASTETQYF,TGTGCCAGCAGCCAAGTTTCCAGCGGGGGGGCTAGTACCGAGACCCAGTACTTC
TRBD2,.,TRBV7-9,TRBJ2-5,CASSPGGGYQETQYF,TGTGCCAGCAGTCCGGGGGGAGGCTACCAAGAGACCCAGTACTTC
.,.,TRBV27,TRBJ1-6,CASSASSYNSPLHF,TGTGCCAGCAGTGCGAGCTCCTATAATTCACCCCTCCACTTT
TRBD2,.,TRBV4-1,TRBJ2-7,CASSHPTSGGAYEQYF,TGCGCCAGCAGCCACCCGACTAGCGGGGGAGCATACGAGCAGTACTTC
.,few,TRBV29-1,TRBJ2-1,CSFNGVRTRISNEQFF,TGCAGCTTCAACGGGGTTCGGACCAGAATAAGTAATGAGCAGTTCTTC
.,few,TRBV4-3,TRBJ1-2,CASSHSAYGYTF,TGCGCCAGCAGCCACAGCGCCTATGGCTACACCTTC
TRBD1,few,TRBV12-3/TRBV12-4,TRBJ2-5,CASSSYRGRETQYF,TGTGCCAGCAGTTCCTACAGGGGGCGAGAGACCCAGTACTTC
.,.,TRBV7-8,TRBJ2-1,CASSLDNIVQNNEQFF,TGTGCCAGCAGCTTAGATAATATAGTACAGAACAATGAGCAGTTCTTC
TRBD1,.,TRBV27,TRBJ2-1,CASSFDRGPSYEQFF,TGTGCCAGCAGTTTCGACAGGGGGCCCTCCTACGAGCAGTTCTTC
.,.,TRBV4-3,TRBJ1-1,CASSQAGLPNTEAFF,TGCGCCAGCAGCCAAGCGGGACTCCCGAACACTGAAGCTTTCTTT
TRBD2,few,TRBV27,TRBJ2-7,CASSYSSGEMAYEQYF,TGTGCCAGCAGTTACTCTAGCGGGGAGATGGCCTACGAGCAGTACTTC
TRBD2,once,TRBV4-3,TRBJ2-1,CASSQDPPGLVADEQFF,TGCGCCAGCAGCCAGGACCCGCCGGGACTAGTGGCGGATGAGCAGTTCTTC
.,.,TRBV5-1,TRBJ1-2,CASSNEWGAINYGYTF,TGCGCCAGCAGCAACGAGTGGGGGGCCATTAACTATGGCTACACCTTC
.,many,TRBV5-1,TRBJ2-7,CASRRDSYEQYF,TGCGCCAGCAGACGGGATTCCTACGAGCAGTACTTC
TRBD1,few,TRBV12-3/TRBV12-4,TRBJ2-7,CASSSLTGEQYF,TGTGCCAGCAGTTCCCTGACAGGGGAGCAGTACTTC
TRBD1,few,TRBV20-1,TRBJ2-2,CSARTGGVNTGELFF,TGCAGTGCTAGGACAGGGGGCGTAAACACCGGGGAGCTGTTTTTT
.,many,TRBV10-3,TRBJ2-6,CAISESGAGANVLTF,TGTGCCATCAGTGAGTCGGGGGCTGGGGCCAACGTCCTGACTTTC
.,.,TRBV12-3/TRBV12-4,TRBJ2-5,CASSQAIQETQYF,TGTGCCAGCAGTCAGGCGATCCAAGAGACCCAGTACTTC
.,.,TRBV6-5,TRBJ2-7,CASRRTGSAYEQYF,TGTGCCAGCAGACGAACAGGGAGCGCCTACGAGCAGTACTTC
.,.,TRBV6-5,TRBJ1-4,CASRFGPGGNEKLFF,TGTGCCAGCAGATTCGGACCGGGGGGGAATGAAAAACTGTTTTTT
.,few,TRBV28,TRBJ2-3,CASSLPLSGDTQYF,TGTGCCAGCAGTCTCCCCCTGAGCGGGGATACGCAGTATTTT
.,.,TRBV2,TRBJ2-1,CASSPHDNEQFF,TGTGCCAGCAGTCCGCACGACAATGAGCAGTTCTTC
TRBD2,few,TRBV4-3,TRBJ2-3,CASSQDASGVTDTQYF,TGCGCCAGCAGCCAAGACGCTAGCGGGGTCACAGATACGCAGTATTTT
.,few,TRBV20-1,TRBJ2-7,CSARDLGNYEQYF,TGCAGTGCTAGAGACCTCGGAAACTACGAGCAGTACTTC
TRBD2,few,TRBV11-2,TRBJ2-3,CASSLALRTSGTDTQYF,TGTGCCAGCAGCTTAGCGCTCAGGACTAGCGGCACAGATACGCAGTATTTT
.,.,TRBV10-3,TRBJ2-6,CAVCSGEDGVSGANVLTF,TGTGCCGTATGCAGCGGTGAGGACGGAGTCTCTGGGGCCAACGTCCTGACTTTC
.,.,TRBV4-1,TRBJ2-5,CASSPGGPSQETQYF,TGCGCCAGCAGCCCCGGTGGTCCTTCCCAAGAGACCCAGTACTTC
.,.,TRBV20-1,TRBJ2-3,CSARDQIYGADTQYF,TGCAGTGCTAGAGATCAAATCTACGGGGCAGATACGCAGTATTTT
.,.,TRBV7-8,TRBJ1-1,CASSLASGRAEAFF,TGTGCCAGCAGCTTAGCTTCAGGGCGGGCTGAAGCTTTCTTT
.,few,TRBV12-3/TRBV12-4,TRBJ1-2,CASSFAGADYGYTF,TGTGCCAGCAGCTTCGCAGGGGCGGACTATGGCTACACCTTC
TRBD1,few,TRBV4-1,TRBJ2-7,CASSQDGQVSSYEQYF,TGCGCCAGCAGCCAAGATGGACAGGTTAGCTCCTACGAGCAGTACTTC
.,many,TRBV28,TRBJ1-2,CASSLLALNGYTF,TGTGCCAGCAGTTTGCTCGCTTTGAATGGCTACACCTTC
.,.,TRBV7-2,TRBJ2-6,CASNLAVSSISGANVLTF,TGTGCCAGCAACTTAGCCGTCTCCAGCATCTCTGGGGCCAACGTCCTGACTTTC
.,few,TRBV28,TRBJ2-5,CASSGTKETQYF,TGTGCCAGCAGCGGGACAAAAGAGACCCAGTACTTC
TRBD1,.,TRBV20-1,TRBJ2-7,CSALFRDSQSYEQYF,TGCAGTGCTTTATTCCGGGACAGTCAATCCTACGAGCAGTACTTC
TRBD2,.,TRBV3-1,TRBJ2-7,CASSRSESGTSGDPTYEQYF,TGTGCCAGCAGCCGTTCAGAATCAGGGACTAGCGGGGATCCGACCTACGAGCAGTACTTC
TRBD1,.,TRBV3-1,TRBJ2-5,CASSPWTGSNEQYF,TGTGCCAGCAGCCCGTGGACAGGGAGCAATGAGCAGTACTTC
.,.,TRBV4-1,TRBJ1-2,CASSQDGPTYGYTF,TGCGCCAGCAGCCAAGATGGGCCCACCTATGGCTACACCTTC